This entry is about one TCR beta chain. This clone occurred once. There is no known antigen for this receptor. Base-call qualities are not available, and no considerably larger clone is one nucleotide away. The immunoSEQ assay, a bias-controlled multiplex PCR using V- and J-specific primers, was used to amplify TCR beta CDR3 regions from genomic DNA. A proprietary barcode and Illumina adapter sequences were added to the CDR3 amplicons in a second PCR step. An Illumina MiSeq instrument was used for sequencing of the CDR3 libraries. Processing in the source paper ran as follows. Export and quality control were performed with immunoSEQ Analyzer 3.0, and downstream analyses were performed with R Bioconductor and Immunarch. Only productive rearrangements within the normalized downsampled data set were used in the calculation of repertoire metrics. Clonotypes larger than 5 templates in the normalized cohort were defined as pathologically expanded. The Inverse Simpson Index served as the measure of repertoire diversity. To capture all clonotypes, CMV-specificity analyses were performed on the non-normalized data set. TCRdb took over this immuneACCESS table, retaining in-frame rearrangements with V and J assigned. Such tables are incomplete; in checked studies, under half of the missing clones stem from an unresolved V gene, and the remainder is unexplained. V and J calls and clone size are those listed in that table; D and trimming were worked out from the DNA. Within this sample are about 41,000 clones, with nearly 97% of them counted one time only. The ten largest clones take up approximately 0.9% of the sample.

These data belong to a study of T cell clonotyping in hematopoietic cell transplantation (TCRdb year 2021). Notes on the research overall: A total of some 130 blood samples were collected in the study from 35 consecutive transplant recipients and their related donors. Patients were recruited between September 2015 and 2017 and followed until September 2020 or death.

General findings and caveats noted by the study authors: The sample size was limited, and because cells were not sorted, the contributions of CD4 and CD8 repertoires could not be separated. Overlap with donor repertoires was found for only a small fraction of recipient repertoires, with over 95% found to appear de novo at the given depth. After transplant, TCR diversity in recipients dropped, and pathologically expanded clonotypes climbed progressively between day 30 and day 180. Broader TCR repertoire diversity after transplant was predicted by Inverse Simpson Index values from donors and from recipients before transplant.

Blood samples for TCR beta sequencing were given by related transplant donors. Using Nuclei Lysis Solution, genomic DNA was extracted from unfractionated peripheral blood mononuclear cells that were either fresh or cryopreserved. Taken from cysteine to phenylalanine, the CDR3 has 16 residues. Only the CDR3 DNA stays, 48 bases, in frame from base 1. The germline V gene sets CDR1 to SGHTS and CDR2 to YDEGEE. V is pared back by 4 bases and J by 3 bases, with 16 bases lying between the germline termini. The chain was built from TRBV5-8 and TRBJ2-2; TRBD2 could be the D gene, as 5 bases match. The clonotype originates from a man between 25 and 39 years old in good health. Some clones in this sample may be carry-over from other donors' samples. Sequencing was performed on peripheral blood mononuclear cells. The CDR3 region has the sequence CASSVQVRADTGELFF. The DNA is TGTGCCAGCAGCGTACAAGTGAGGGCCGACACCGGGGAGCTGTTTTTT. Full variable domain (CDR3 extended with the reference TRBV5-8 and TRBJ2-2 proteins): EAGVTQSPTHLIKTRGQQATLRCSPISGHTSVYWYQQALGLGLQFLLWYDEGEERNRGNFPPRFSGRQFPNYSSELNVNALELEDSALYLCASSVQVRADTGELFFGEGSRLTVL.